The 30 T cell receptor beta chains below all came from one sample that was sequenced in a study of CD8 T cells in ankylosing spondylitis. Their specific antigens are unknown. One entry per CDR3 protein, called by TCRdb with MiXCR from the 5' RACE reads. The sample has over 200,000 distinct CDR3 sequences, around 16% seen once. Findings and limits, study-wide: There was a TCR beta motif, made of fewer than 10 highly homologous variants, that appeared characteristic of ankylosing spondylitis blood.

The sample taken for sequencing was blood, either unsorted or a sorted T cell fraction (not recorded which). The receptors originated from a male donor with ankylosing spondylitis.

This clonotype has a handful of counts. The chain carries TRBV6-5 and TRBJ1-1; tentatively, D is TRBD1 (5 bases). This CDR3 has 14 amino acids. V lost 0 bases and J 4 bases, leaving 9 bases between the germline ends. Germline V CDR1 and CDR2: MNHEY, SVGAGI. CDR3 region: CASSYSRAGTEAFF. The CDR3 coding sequence is TGTGCCAGCAGTTACTCCAGGGCGGGCACTGAAGCTTTCTTT.

This clonotype was seen repeatedly, ten times or more. The chain recombines TRBV12-3 or TRBV12-4 with TRBJ1-2; the D gene is possibly TRBD1 (5 bases). The CDR3 loop spans 13 amino acids. The V end lost 6 bases, the J end lost 4 bases, and 12 bases lay between the germline ends. CDR3 nucleotide sequence: TGTGCCAGCAGAGCCGGGGCCCGCTATGGCTACACCTTC. Its protein is CASRAGARYGYTF.

This clonotype showed up just a few times. V and J are TRBV11-2 and TRBJ1-1; TRBD1 is a possible D gene (6 bases). The V gene lost 6 bases and the J gene lost 6 bases, with 20 bases spanning the gap. This CDR3 spans 15 amino acids. The germline CDR1 and CDR2 sequences are SGHAT and FQNNGV. The CDR3 loop is CASRSDRPVDPEAFF. The CDR3 DNA reads as TGTGCCAGCAGATCAGACAGGCCTGTCGACCCTGAAGCTTTCTTT. Combining the CDR3 with reference TRBV11-2 and TRBJ1-1 gives the whole variable domain EAGVAQSPRYKIIEKRQSVAFWCNPISGHATLYWYQQILGQGPKLLIQFQNNGVVDDSQLPKDRFSAERLKGVDSTLKIQPAKLEDSAVYLCASRSDRPVDPEAFFGQGTRLTVV.

This clonotype was observed a handful of times. The V call is TRBV29-1, the J call TRBJ2-7; either TRBD1 or TRBD2 may fit D (5 bases each). This CDR3 is built from 16 residues. Per germline, CDR1 SQVTM and CDR2 ANQGSEA. V lost 4 bases and J lost 2, with 21 bases in between. CDR3 region: CSVGGGSSGLAYEQYF. The CDR3 nucleotides are TGCAGCGTTGGGGGTGGATCGTCGGGGCTGGCCTACGAGCAGTACTTC.

This clonotype was counted only a few times. The chain couples TRBV29-1 to TRBJ1-2, with TRBD1 identical over 8 bases. V lost 3 bases to trimming and J lost 0 bases; unmatched junction nucleotides: 3. Germline V gives CDR1 SQVTM, CDR2 ANQGSEA. The CDR3 extends over 14 amino acids. The CDR3 region has the DNA TGCAGCGTTGACCGACAGGGGTCTAACTATGGCTACACCTTC. Protein: CSVDRQGSNYGYTF.

This clonotype was seen only a few times. This sequence joins TRBV15 and TRBJ2-2; 7 nucleotides line up with TRBD2. The CDR3 runs 18 residues. V was clipped by 3 bases and J by 0 bases; unmatched bases: 10. Per germline, CDR1 LNHNV and CDR2 YYDKDF (reference sequence). The CDR3 DNA is TGTGCCACCAGCAGCACGCCGAGCGGGACTACGAACACCGGGGAGCTGTTTTTT. The encoded protein is CATSSTPSGTTNTGELFF. The entire variable domain, with the rest obtained from reference TRBV15 and TRBJ2-2, is as follows: DAMVIQNPRYQVTQFGKPVTLSCSQTLNHNVMYWYQQKSSQAPKLLFHYYDKDFNNEADTPDNFQSRRPNTSFCFLDIRSPGLGDTAMYLCATSSTPSGTTNTGELFFGEGSRLTVL.

This chain links TRBV27 with TRBJ2-3; 8 positions agree with TRBD1. The CDR3 length is 16 residues. The germline CDR1 and CDR2 sequences are MNHEY and SMNVEV (reference sequence). Trimming took 2 bases from V and 5 from J; bases not matched to a gene: 9. As DNA, the CDR3 is TGTGCCAGCAGTTTACTCCCAGGGGGCTTAGGAGATACGCAGTATTTT. Its translation: CASSLLPGGLGDTQYF.

V usage is TRBV6-1 and J usage is TRBJ2-1; a possible D gene is TRBD2 (6 bases). Trimming cost V 5 bases and J 2 bases, with 16 bases left between them. CDR1 MNHNS and CDR2 SASEGT come from the germline V gene. The CDR3 contains 16 residues. The CDR3: CASSQSPAGTYNEQFF. DNA of the CDR3: TGTGCCAGCAGTCAAAGCCCGGCGGGGACCTACAATGAGCAGTTCTTC.

V gene TRBV28 combines with J gene TRBJ1-1; perhaps TRBD1 as D (6 bases). V was trimmed by 3 bases and J by 0 bases, leaving 14 bases between them. The CDR3 extends over 16 amino acids. CDR1 MDHEN and CDR2 SYDVKM come from the germline V gene. The CDR3 DNA reads TGTGCCAGCAGTTTGACCCAAGACAGGCTGAACACTGAAGCTTTCTTT. This encodes CASSLTQDRLNTEAFF.

This clonotype was seen a few times. The J gene is TRBJ2-7, the V gene TRBV4-3, with D tentatively TRBD1 (5 bases). Germline CDR1 reads LGHNA; CDR2 reads YSLEER. The CDR3 contains 14 residues. V lost 0 bases and J 4 bases, leaving 10 bases between the germline ends. CDR3 protein: CASSQDLGDYEQYF. Here the CDR3 DNA reads TGCGCCAGCAGCCAAGATCTAGGGGATTACGAGCAGTACTTC.

This clonotype was counted only a few times. The chain uses TRBV4-1 and TRBJ1-4; D remains ambiguous. The germline V gene encodes CDR1 MGHRA and CDR2 YSYEKL. Between the trimmed V and J ends, which lost 2 bases and 2 bases, there was a span of 12 bases. The CDR3 spans 16 residues. CDR3 residues: CASSQQGSGTNEKLFF. CDR3 coding DNA: TGCGCCAGCAGCCAACAAGGGTCCGGGACTAATGAAAAACTGTTTTTT.

The rearrangement links TRBV7-9 to TRBJ2-3; D gene ambiguous. This CDR3 has 13 amino acids. Germline CDR1 is SEHNR and CDR2 is FQNEAQ (reference sequence). V lost 5 bases to trimming and J lost 12 bases, with 18 bases between them. The DNA of the CDR3 is TGTGCCAGCAGCGATAATGACGTTGACTGCCAGTATTTT. Protein: CASSDNDVDCQYF.

V usage is TRBV5-1 and J usage is TRBJ2-7; maybe TRBD2 (7 bases). Trimming took off 2 bases at V and 4 bases at J, with 16 bases between the two ends. The CDR3 runs to 15 residues. Germline-derived CDR1 and CDR2 are SGHRS and YFSETQ. The CDR3 region is CASSFFPGGRYEQYF. For the CDR3, the DNA is TGCGCCAGCAGCTTTTTTCCGGGGGGCCGGTACGAGCAGTACTTC.

The rearrangement joins TRBV18 to TRBJ1-1, with D hard to call. V was pared by 7 bases and J by 6 bases, with 12 bases between. This CDR3 spans 12 amino acids. Germline loops: CDR1 KGHSH, CDR2 LQKENI. DNA for the CDR3: TGTGCCAGCTTGGCTGAGACACCTGAAGCTTTCTTT. Amino acid sequence: CASLAETPEAFF.

This rearrangement joins TRBV27 to TRBJ2-1; D remains unclear. Between the trimmed V and J ends, which lost 3 bases and 6 bases, there was a span of 12 bases. This CDR3 spans 14 amino acids. The germline V gene encodes CDR1 MNHEY and CDR2 SMNVEV (reference sequence). The CDR3 DNA reads TGTGCCAGCAGTTTGGGCAGGATGGGCAATGAGCAGTTCTTC. Translation gives CASSLGRMGNEQFF.

The chain employs TRBV20-1 and TRBJ2-3; 7 bases map to TRBD2. This CDR3 has 15 residues. The V gene's germline CDR1 is DFQATT and CDR2 SNEGSKA (reference sequence). After removal of 3 bases from V and 4 bases from J, the junction contained 10 bases not matched to a gene. The CDR3 reads CSARVLGGEADTQYF. The DNA of the CDR3 is TGCAGTGCTAGGGTTCTGGGGGGGGAGGCAGATACGCAGTATTTT.

The chain couples TRBV27 to TRBJ1-5; D uncertain. Germline assignment: CDR1 MNHEY and CDR2 SMNVEV (reference sequence). V lost 8 bases to trimming and J lost 6 bases, with 14 bases between them. There are 13 residues in the CDR3. In DNA, the CDR3 is TGTGCCAGCCCCCCCGAGGAACTTCAGCCCCAGCATTTT. This translates into CASPPEELQPQHF.

In its sample, this clonotype was seen a few times. The chain employs TRBV3-1 and TRBJ2-1; no clear D. The CDR3 extends over 12 amino acids. Between the trimmed V and J ends, which lost 2 bases and 10 bases, there was a span of 9 bases. Germline V gene lookup returns CDR1 LGHDT and CDR2 YNNKEL (reference sequence). The CDR3 here is CASSQTEREQFF. In nucleotides, the CDR3 is TGTGCCAGCAGCCAAACTGAAAGAGAGCAGTTCTTC.

This chain connects TRBV7-9 to TRBJ1-1; D is undetermined. Germline V gene data show CDR1 as SEHNR and CDR2 as FQNEAQ (reference sequence). The CDR3 loop spans 13 amino acids. V lost 5 bases to trimming and J lost 6 bases, with 13 bases between them. CDR3 DNA: TGTGCCAGCAGCCCGATCAACGGGGCTGAAGCTTTCTTT. Its translation: CASSPINGAEAFF.

The chain combines TRBV6-5 with TRBJ1-2; D is possibly TRBD1 (6 bases). Trimming left V 10 bases short and J 4 bases short, with 19 bases between. The CDR3 covers 14 residues. Germline CDR1 is MNHEY and CDR2 is SVGAGI. CDR3 sequence: CATTTQGLSYGYTF. In DNA form, the CDR3 reads TGTGCCACGACAACTCAGGGGCTAAGCTATGGCTACACCTTC.

This chain joins TRBV9 and TRBJ2-5; unclear D gene. The CDR3 length is 13 residues. V lost 0 bases and J lost 3, with 6 bases in between. Per the germline V gene, CDR1 is SGDLS and CDR2 is YYNGEE. The CDR3 DNA reads TGTGCCAGCAGCGTAGAGTCAAAAGAGACCCAGTACTTC. This sequence encodes CASSVESKETQYF. The full variable domain, its missing parts supplied by reference TRBV9 and TRBJ2-5, is DSGVTQTPKHLITATGQRVTLRCSPRSGDLSVYWYQQSLDQGLQFLIQYYNGEERAKGNILERFSAQQFPDLHSELNLSSLELGDSALYFCASSVESKETQYFGPGTRLLVL.

The chain employs TRBV12-3 or TRBV12-4 and TRBJ2-1, with unresolved D. V was pared by 6 bases and J by 4 bases, with 4 bases between. The CDR3 extends over 11 amino acids. The CDR3 region is CASRLYNEQFF. CDR3 sequence (DNA): TGTGCCAGCAGGCTATACAATGAGCAGTTCTTC.

In this sample, this clonotype turned up once. Lacking the conserved final phenylalanine or tryptophan, this CDR3 likely reflects a read error. V and J are TRBV11-2 and TRBJ2-3; D not resolved. The CDR3 extends over 14 amino acids. Germline V gene data show CDR1 as SGHAT and CDR2 as FQNNGV. V was trimmed by 5 bases and J by 3 bases, leaving 12 bases between them. The CDR3 DNA reads as TGTGCCAGCAGCACGGTCTTGGGAACAGATACGCAGTATCTT. Translated: CASSTVLGTDTQYL.

The gene calls are TRBV20-1 and TRBJ1-1; D ambiguous. V lost 0 bases and J lost 3, with 14 bases in between. In germline, CDR1 is DFQATT, CDR2 SNEGSKA (reference sequence). This CDR3 is built from 15 residues. CDR3 sequence reads: CSARDGPSGHTEAFF. In DNA form, the CDR3 reads TGCAGTGCTAGAGATGGACCCTCTGGACACACTGAAGCTTTCTTT.

This chain links TRBV27 with TRBJ2-7; 13 nucleotides agree with TRBD2. The length of the CDR3 is 15 residues. The germline CDR1 and CDR2 sequences are MNHEY and SMNVEV (reference sequence). The ends lost 5 bases at V and 5 bases at J; junction bases unmatched: 6. CDR3 nucleotides: TGTGCCAGCAGTCCGGGGACTAGCGGGAATAACGAGCAGTACTTC. Translation: CASSPGTSGNNEQYF.

The rearrangement links TRBV20-1 to TRBJ2-7, with 10 nucleotides matching TRBD1. J was trimmed by 3 bases and V by 1 base; bases with no gene match: 9. This CDR3 region has 16 residues. CDR1 and CDR2 (germline): DFQATT, SNEGSKA (reference sequence). This chain's CDR3 is CSARAPSGDRGYEQYF. DNA of the CDR3: TGCAGTGCTAGAGCCCCCTCAGGGGACAGGGGCTACGAGCAGTACTTC.

This clonotype turned up a few times. The V and J genes are TRBV7-9 and TRBJ2-1; D is ambiguous. V lost 3 bases and J lost 5, with 8 bases in between. CDR3 length: 13 amino acids. Germline loops: CDR1 SEHNR, CDR2 FQNEAQ (reference sequence). DNA of the CDR3: TGTGCCAGCAGCTTGGTGAGCGACAATGAGCAGTTCTTC. Its protein is CASSLVSDNEQFF.

The table lists this clonotype with a few counts. V usage is TRBV9 and J usage is TRBJ2-1; 9 nucleotides agree with TRBD2. This CDR3 has 16 amino acids. The V gene's germline CDR1 is SGDLS and CDR2 YYNGEE. V lost 3 bases, J lost 6 bases, and 10 bases stayed unmatched. CDR3 amino acids: CASSADTGTSPNEQFF. As DNA, the CDR3 is TGTGCCAGCAGCGCCGATACGGGGACTAGCCCCAATGAGCAGTTCTTC.

This clonotype came up a few times. The junction departs from germline at one end; a sequencing error may be responsible. The CDR3 sequence: CASSFGGVPGGLFF. DNA for the CDR3: TGTGCCAGCAGTTTTGGGGGGGTTCCCGGGGGGCTGTTTTTT. The chain has TRBV27 and TRBJ2-2; TRBD2 agrees at 7 bases. There are 14 residues in the CDR3. Germline V gene lookup returns CDR1 MNHEY and CDR2 SMNVEV (reference sequence).

The chain combines TRBV27 with TRBJ2-3, with a weak D call TRBD1 (5 bases). From germline, CDR1 is MNHEY and CDR2 SMNVEV (reference sequence). There are 13 residues in the CDR3. The ends were cut back, 0 bases at V and 8 bases at J, with 9 bases in the middle. The CDR3 spells CASSLSGLSTQYF. CDR3 nucleotide sequence: TGTGCCAGCAGTTTATCGGGGCTGAGTACGCAGTATTTT.